This T cell receptor beta chain is drawn from a study of CD8 T cells in Susac syndrome. RNA was extracted with the RNeasy kit, and a quantity of about 0.45 to 1 ug was reverse transcribed using random hexamers. TCRdb re-called the immunoSEQ multiplex PCR reads through MiXCR, storing one row per CDR3 protein. This sample carries 150,000 to 200,000 distinct CDR3 sequences, approximately 93% of them seen once, and the ten largest clones take around 0.093%. The CDR3 sequence is 16 residues long. Trimming pared 4 bases from V and 5 bases from J, leaving 18 bases between. The germline V gene has CDR1 SGHTA and CDR2 FQGNSA.

This clonotype originated in a human donor with multiple sclerosis. Sequenced input: CD4+ T cells from PBMCs. The J gene is TRBJ2-1, the V gene TRBV7-2; weak D call: TRBD1 (6 bases). The DNA of the CDR3 is TGTGCCAGCAGCTATGGAAGGGGGAAGAGGGACAATGAGCAGTTCTTC. Its protein is CASSYGRGKRDNEQFF.